The following is a T cell receptor beta chain sequence with its context. The antigen is undetermined. The CDR3 is made up of 16 amino acids. CDR1 and CDR2 from the germline V gene are SGDLS and YYNGEE. V gave up 0 bases and J gave up 7 bases; unmatched junction bases: 8. Both 60 Vbeta primers and 13 Jbeta primers went into the PCR. Here immunoSEQ multiplex PCR was the method, and the copy in TCRdb shows in-frame clones only, minus some. The data contain 85,000 to 130,000 clones, around 75% of them singletons. The data were obtained in a study of cytomegalovirus exposure and HLA in healthy donors. Study conclusions and caveats: Later analysis reportedly placed an Asian-associated ancestry cluster below the roughly 690-donor mean in N-insertions. Later on, an analysis tied 18,000 or so TCR beta sequences to HLA alleles at 0.05 false discovery rate. A later analysis linked a missense variant in DCLRE1C to the trimming of TCR beta V and J genes. Some V segments could not be told apart, so they were left out, TRBV6-2 and TRBV6-3 among them.

The material sequenced was PBMCs. The J gene is TRBJ2-1, the V gene TRBV9; TRBD2 aligns across 9 bases. The sequence was obtained from a man aged 40-49 years in good health and CMV-seronegative. This chain's CDR3 is CASSVEGGGALNEQFF. DNA of the CDR3: TGTGCCAGCAGCGTAGAAGGCGGGGGGGCCCTTAATGAGCAGTTCTTC.